This entry lists 7 T cell receptor beta chains sequenced from one sample in a study of T cell repertoires in cytomegalovirus infection. TCRdb re-derived calls from the reads in MiXCR, one entry per CDR3 protein. Found here are hundreds of thousands of distinct CDR3 sequences, roughly a sixth of them singletons; the top ten hold 12%. The sample consisted of PBMCs. The receptors shown here come from a human donor in good health (CMV status not recorded). Some clones in this sample may be carry-over from other donors' samples.

V and J are TRBV27 and TRBJ2-5; D is perhaps TRBD1 (5 bases). CDR3 length equals 13 residues. Germline CDR1 reads MNHEY; CDR2 reads SMNVEV (reference sequence). The V end was cut by 5 bases, the J end by 3 bases, with 10 bases between. The CDR3 bases are TGTGCCAGCAGTGTCAGGGTTGAAGAGACCCAGTACTTC. This sequence encodes CASSVRVEETQYF.

Ten or more counts support this clonotype. This chain links TRBV7-2 with TRBJ2-3; D not resolved. V lost 4 bases, J lost 3 bases, and 8 bases lay in between. The V gene's germline CDR1 is SGHTA and CDR2 FQGNSA. The CDR3 consists of 13 residues. CDR3 amino acids: CASSSLPTDTQYF. The CDR3 nucleotides read TGTGCCAGCAGCTCCCTCCCGACAGATACGCAGTATTTT.

This clonotype was counted only a few times. The chain combines TRBV7-9 with TRBJ1-2; weak D call: TRBD1 (6 bases). Trimming took off 5 bases at V and 2 bases at J, with 12 bases between the two ends. Germline V gene lookup returns CDR1 SEHNR and CDR2 FQNEAQ (reference sequence). The CDR3 spans 14 residues. The CDR3 DNA reads as TGTGCCAGCAGCCCAGGGACACAGAACTATGGCTACACCTTC. This encodes CASSPGTQNYGYTF.

This clonotype has just a few counts. V gene TRBV4-2 combines with J gene TRBJ2-1; tentatively, D is TRBD2 (5 bases). Trimming removed 2 bases at V and 6 bases at J, with 20 bases between. CDR1 LGHNA and CDR2 YNFKEQ come from the germline V gene. The CDR3 extends over 17 amino acids. CDR3: CASSQPSRGGLRNEQFF. DNA of the CDR3: TGTGCCAGCAGCCAACCTAGTCGTGGCGGGCTCCGCAATGAGCAGTTCTTC.

The table lists this clonotype with many counts. The chain links TRBV19 to TRBJ2-1, with 8 bases identical to TRBD2. This CDR3 spans 15 amino acids. Germline values: CDR1 LNHDA, CDR2 SQIVND (reference sequence). Losses at the gene ends were 6 bases for V and 9 bases for J; bases not matched to a gene: 13. The DNA for the CDR3 is TGTGCCAGTAGCACGACCGGGACTAGTCGGTCTGAGCAGTTCTTC. Residues: CASSTTGTSRSEQFF.

Ten or more counts support this clonotype. The chain links TRBV7-8 to TRBJ1-2; TRBD1 aligns across 8 bases. Germline CDR1 SGHVS, CDR2 FQNEAQ. Unmatched junction bases numbered 8, after V lost 4 bases and J lost 4 bases. The CDR3 is 15 residues long. As DNA, the CDR3 is TGTGCCAGCAGCTATATAGCCGGACAGGGCTATGGCTACACCTTC. It codes for CASSYIAGQGYGYTF.

This clonotype has ten or more counts. The chain is built from TRBV11-3 and TRBJ2-1, with 11 bases identical to TRBD1. The CDR3 consists of 15 residues. Germline V CDR1 and CDR2: SGHNT, YENEEA. Losses at the gene ends were 5 bases for V and 7 bases for J; bases not matched to a gene: 7. The CDR3 nucleotides read TGTGCCAGCAGCGCACGGACAGGGGGCTGGAATGAGCAGTTCTTC. This encodes CASSARTGGWNEQFF.